This passage covers 2 T cell receptor beta chains from one sample sequenced in a study of patients and donors after allogeneic stem cell transplantation. TCRdb re-called the RT-PCR reads through MiXCR, storing one row per CDR3 protein. The repertoire has around 170,000 distinct CDR3 sequences, 24% of them found once; the top ten carry roughly a quarter. Sequencing used blood, either unsorted or a sorted T cell fraction (not recorded which). The receptors come from a human donor who was either an allogeneic HSCT recipient or a stem cell or donor lymphocyte infusion donor (not recorded which). It is not recorded whose cells these are; they may come from a transplant donor.

V usage is TRBV29-1 and J usage is TRBJ1-2; D ambiguous. The V end lost 3 bases, the J end lost 4 bases, and 9 bases lay between the germline ends. The germline CDR1 and CDR2 sequences are SQVTM and ANQGSEA. The CDR3 spans 12 residues. The CDR3: CSVETLGYGYTF. CDR3 DNA: TGCAGCGTTGAGACCCTCGGCTATGGCTACACCTTC.

The V and J genes are TRBV5-4 and TRBJ1-2, with 8 bases fitting TRBD1. Germline V gene sequence: CDR1 SGHNT, CDR2 YYREEE (reference sequence). This CDR3 is built from 14 residues. V was pared by 3 bases and J by 3 bases, with 4 bases of the junction left unmatched. The CDR3 is CASSSPTGDYGYTF. The DNA for the CDR3 is TGTGCCAGCAGCTCCCCGACAGGGGACTATGGCTACACCTTC.